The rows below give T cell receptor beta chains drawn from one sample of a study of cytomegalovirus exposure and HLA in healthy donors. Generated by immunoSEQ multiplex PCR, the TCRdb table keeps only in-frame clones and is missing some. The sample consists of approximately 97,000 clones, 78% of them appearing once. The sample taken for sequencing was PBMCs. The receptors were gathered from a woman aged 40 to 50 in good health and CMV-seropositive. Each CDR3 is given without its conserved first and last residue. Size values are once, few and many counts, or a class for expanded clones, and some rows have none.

ASSEGYRVGYGYT | 13 | few | TRBJ1-2 | TRBV6-1
ASSNGAGDIEAF | 12 | . | TRBJ1-1 | TRBV5-4
ASSLRHPRQAYEQY | 14 | . | TRBJ2-7 | TRBV27
ASSPPGTYNTGELF | 14 | . | TRBJ2-2 | TRBV18
ASSNAGQGGTEAF | 13 | . | TRBJ1-1 | TRBV5-1
ASSPTSSGTDTQY | 13 | . | TRBJ2-3 | TRBV5-1
ASRTRGLVSGRNTGELF | 17 | once | TRBJ2-2 | TRBV28
ASSFGTIGETQY | 12 | . | TRBJ2-5 | TRBV5-1
ASSSWGPSSYEQY | 13 | . | TRBJ2-7 | TRBV27
ASRPPGTPGREKLF | 14 | . | TRBJ1-4 | TRBV28
ASSNRWGLTEAF | 12 | . | TRBJ1-1 | TRBV19
ASSGWGGAQGFGYT | 14 | . | TRBJ1-2 | TRBV7-9
ASSRPGGIYYEQY | 13 | . | TRBJ2-7 | TRBV11-2
ASSFKGNSPLH | 11 | . | TRBJ1-6 | TRBV7-8
ASSLSRGAYEQY | 12 | . | TRBJ2-7 | TRBV5-4
ASSLTPYSGPSSYEQY | 16 | . | TRBJ2-7 | TRBV27
ASSLGGTGMREQY | 13 | . | TRBJ2-7 | TRBV7-2
ASSLNRDRLPYGYT | 14 | . | TRBJ1-2 | TRBV7-9
ASSVYRDTEAF | 11 | . | TRBJ1-1 | TRBV5-1
ASRGRLAGDNEQF | 13 | . | TRBJ2-1 | TRBV2
ASSLTTGDGQPQH | 13 | . | TRBJ1-5 | TRBV5-1
ASSSQEGNYEQY | 12 | once | TRBJ2-7 | TRBV28
ASSLLAREGTEAF | 13 | once | TRBJ1-1 | TRBV28
ASSQGQRGTEAF | 12 | . | TRBJ1-1 | TRBV4-1
ASSLVRDYGYT | 11 | . | TRBJ1-2 | TRBV5-6
ASSLPGTAYEQY | 12 | few | TRBJ2-7 | TRBV25-1
AWFLFGLNNQPQH | 13 | . | TRBJ1-5 | TRBV30
ASRLFGNTGELF | 12 | . | TRBJ2-2 | TRBV19
ASSSPPASGTQETQY | 15 | . | TRBJ2-5 | TRBV28
ASSLTLRASEAF | 12 | . | TRBJ1-1 | TRBV5-1
ASSSAQGATEAF | 12 | few | TRBJ1-1 | TRBV6-6
ASSPGTGTNQPQH | 13 | . | TRBJ1-5 | TRBV7-2
ATSREGAIQETQY | 13 | . | TRBJ2-5 | TRBV15
ASSLSSPGLEGSGTQY | 16 | . | TRBJ2-5 | TRBV27
ASSQDQGAGELF | 12 | once | TRBJ2-2 | TRBV28
AWSRTLIYEQY | 11 | . | . | TRBV30
SAEQGNEQF | 9 | . | TRBJ2-1 | TRBV20-1
ASSWGTSPEQY | 11 | . | TRBJ2-7 | TRBV19
ASSEQTPGNTIY | 12 | once | TRBJ1-3 | TRBV9
ASSLGQGYAF | 10 | . | TRBJ1-1 | TRBV5-5
ASSLSGGFNEQF | 12 | . | TRBJ2-1 | TRBV27
ASSYYSGSYEQY | 12 | . | TRBJ2-7 | TRBV6-5
ASSPAGGNNEQF | 12 | . | TRBJ2-1 | TRBV18
AWSGPLTGSGANVLT | 15 | . | TRBJ2-6 | TRBV30
ASSWWTGLNYGYT | 13 | . | TRBJ1-2 | TRBV5-6
SVEWGTSGREEQF | 13 | . | TRBJ2-1 | TRBV29-1
ASSFLRGVNEKLF | 13 | . | TRBJ1-4 | TRBV11-2